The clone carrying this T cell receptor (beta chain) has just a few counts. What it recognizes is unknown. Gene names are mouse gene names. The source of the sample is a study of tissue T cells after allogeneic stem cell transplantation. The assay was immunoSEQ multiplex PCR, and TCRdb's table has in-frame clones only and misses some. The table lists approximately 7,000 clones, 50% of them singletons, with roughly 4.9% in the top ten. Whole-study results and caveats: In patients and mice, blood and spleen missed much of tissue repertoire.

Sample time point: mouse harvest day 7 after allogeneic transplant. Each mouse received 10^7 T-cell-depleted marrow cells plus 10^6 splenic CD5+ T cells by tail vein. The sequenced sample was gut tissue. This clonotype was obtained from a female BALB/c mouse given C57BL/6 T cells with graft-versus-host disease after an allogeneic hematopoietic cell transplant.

CDR3 amino acids: CAWKVGDQNTLYF. The covered CDR3 bases are TGTGCCTGGAAGGTGGGGGATCAAAACACCTTGTAC. The chain combines TRBV31 with TRBJ2-4, with TRBD2 as a possible D gene (6 bases). The read ends 1 residue shy of where the CDR3 ends; the end is completed using the germline J gene. V was cut by 4 bases and J by 2 bases, with 10 bases left in between. The germline gives CDR1 GKSSPN, CDR2 SITVG. There are 13 residues in the CDR3.